These 30 T cell receptor beta chains came from one sample sequenced in a study of breast tumors, draining lymph nodes, adjacent tissues. Samples came from axillary lymph nodes draining the breast cancer. TCRdb recomputed calls from the multiplex PCR reads with MiXCR, one row per CDR3 protein. Here the sample spans approximately 210,000 distinct CDR3 sequences, 34% being singletons. Sample: axillary lymph node tissue. These receptors originate from a female donor with breast cancer. Some clones in this sample may be carry-over from other donors' samples.

This clonotype appeared a few times. The CDR3 DNA reads as TGCGCCAGCAGCTTACAGGGGGACCCTGAAGCTTTCTTT. It translates to CASSLQGDPEAFF. The chain employs TRBV5-1 and TRBJ1-1; 8 bases line up with TRBD1. Germline V lookup: CDR1 SGHRS, CDR2 YFSETQ. This CDR3 comprises 13 residues. Trimming at V came to 2 bases and at J to 6 bases, leaving 3 bases not matched to a gene.

This clonotype was observed at least ten times. CDR3 DNA: TGTGCCATCAGTGAGTCGACTTTTGGGGGGCCCCAGCCCCAGCATTTT. Residues: CAISESTFGGPQPQHF. The chain carries TRBV10-3 and TRBJ1-5; possible D gene TRBD1, 6 bases. The V gene's germline CDR1 is ENHRY and CDR2 SYGVKD. The CDR3 consists of 16 residues. V dropped 0 bases and J dropped 7 bases, with 16 bases sitting between them.

For this clonotype: A read error may be the cause here, since a much bigger clone is one base away. V is TRBV5-1 and J is TRBJ2-3, with D unresolved. The CDR3 length is 14 residues. Looked up from germline, CDR1 is SGHRS and CDR2 is YFSETQ. CDR3 DNA sequence: TGCGCCGGCAGCTTGGGCGGCAACACAGATACGCAGTATTTT. Translated, it gives CAGSLGGNTDTQYF.

The CDR3 nucleotides read TGTGCCAGCAGCTTGGTATCTCCCCGAGGGGACACTGAAGCTTTCTTT. Protein sequence: CASSLVSPRGDTEAFF. The chain is built from TRBV5-8 and TRBJ1-1; a weak D match, TRBD1 (5 bases). The CDR3 is 16 amino acids. CDR1 and CDR2 (germline): SGHTS, YDEGEE. V shed 0 bases and J shed 3 bases, with 15 bases lying between them.

V gene TRBV7-9 combines with J gene TRBJ1-3; the match to TRBD1 covers 7 bases. The CDR3 sequence is 14 residues long. J lost 7 bases, V lost 5 bases, and 8 bases had no gene match. Germline lookup yields CDR1 SEHNR and CDR2 FQNEAQ (reference sequence). The CDR3 DNA sequence: TGTGCCAGCAGCCCCCGGGACAGCCCCAACACCATATATTTT. It yields the protein CASSPRDSPNTIYF.

This clonotype was observed many times. This chain uses TRBV2 with TRBJ2-3, with a possible D match to TRBD1 (7 bases). V lost 7 bases to trimming and J lost 2 bases, with 13 bases between them. CDR3 length: 14 residues. Germline V gene data show CDR1 as SNHLY and CDR2 as FYNNEI. The CDR3 region is CASKQGGFTDTQYF. DNA of the CDR3: TGTGCCAGCAAGCAGGGGGGTTTCACAGATACGCAGTATTTT.

The sample holds many counts of this clonotype. This chain connects TRBV20-1 to TRBJ2-7; D tentatively fits TRBD1 or TRBD2 (7 bases each). V was cut by 5 bases and J by 8 bases, with 19 bases left in between. The length of the CDR3 is 13 residues. The germline V gene encodes CDR1 DFQATT and CDR2 SNEGSKA (reference sequence). The CDR3 reads CSAPDPTGTKQYF. The CDR3, as DNA: TGCAGTGCTCCTGACCCGACAGGGACTAAGCAGTACTTC.

This clonotype appeared many times. This rearrangement joins TRBV20-1 to TRBJ2-1; no clear D. Germline CDR1 is DFQATT and CDR2 is SNEGSKA (reference sequence). This CDR3 contains 12 residues. V shed 3 bases and J shed 10 bases, with 13 bases lying between them. CDR3 coding DNA: TGCAGTGCTAGCGCTGTCGGAAGAGAGCAGTTCTTC. Translated: CSASAVGREQFF.

In its sample, this clonotype was seen many times. This rearrangement joins TRBV6-1 to TRBJ2-5; TRBD1 matches 7 bases. V dropped 0 bases and J dropped 3; count of bases not matched to a gene: 1. CDR1 is MNHNS and CDR2 is SASEGT in the germline V gene. CDR3 length equals 14 residues. The CDR3 loop reads CASSEAGTEETQYF. The CDR3 DNA follows: TGTGCCAGCAGTGAAGCAGGGACAGAAGAGACCCAGTACTTC.

This chain uses TRBV2 with TRBJ1-5; TRBD1 matches at 7 bases. J was trimmed by 14 bases and V by 5 bases; bases with no gene match: 6. Germline lookup yields CDR1 SNHLY and CDR2 FYNNEI. This CDR3 is 11 amino acids long. Written as DNA, the CDR3 is TGTGCCAGCAGTCGACAGGGCTACGAGCATTTT. Protein sequence: CASSRQGYEHF. Full variable domain (outside the CDR3, taken from reference TRBV2 and TRBJ1-5): EPEVTQTPSHQVTQMGQEVILRCVPISNHLYFYWYRQILGQKVEFLVSFYNNEISEKSEIFDDQFSVERPDGSNFTLKIRSTKLEDSAMYFCASSRQGYEHFGDGTRLSIL.

This clonotype was found many times. The chain has TRBV9 and TRBJ2-1; 8 bases match TRBD2. The CDR3 is 16 residues long. Germline CDR1 SGDLS, CDR2 YYNGEE. The V gene end was trimmed by 1 base and the J gene end by 1 base; junction bases not matched to a gene: 4. Here the CDR3 reads CASSVSGGRSYNEQFF. The CDR3 DNA sequence: TGTGCCAGCAGCGTAAGCGGGGGCCGTTCCTACAATGAGCAGTTCTTC.

This clonotype has ten or more counts. The chain carries TRBV20-1 and TRBJ1-4; a possible D gene is TRBD1 (5 bases). CDR1 and CDR2 (germline): DFQATT, SNEGSKA (reference sequence). This CDR3 has 14 amino acids. Between the trimmed V and J ends, which lost 6 bases and 7 bases, there was a span of 18 bases. The CDR3 sequence: CSAEGQGVGEKLFF. The CDR3 nucleotides read TGCAGTGCCGAGGGGCAGGGCGTTGGTGAAAAACTGTTTTTT.

As regards this clonotype: A read error likely explains this, since a far larger clone differs by one base. The V gene is TRBV12-3 or TRBV12-4, the J gene TRBJ2-2; D gene uncertain. The CDR3 runs 13 residues. The CDR3 region has the DNA TGTGCCAGCAGTCCCACGAACGCCGGGGAGCTGTTTTTT. As protein: CASSPTNAGELFF.

The rearrangement joins TRBV2 to TRBJ1-2; TRBD1 matches 11 bases. With V trimmed by 7 bases and J by 5 bases, 6 bases remained unmatched. This CDR3 has 14 amino acids. Germline CDR1 SNHLY, CDR2 FYNNEI. CDR3 region: CASIGQGAGYGYTF. Here the CDR3 DNA reads TGTGCCAGCATAGGACAGGGGGCAGGTTATGGCTACACCTTC.

The chain recombines TRBV29-1 with TRBJ1-2; perhaps TRBD1 as D (6 bases). The CDR3 runs 11 residues. Germline V lookup: CDR1 SQVTM, CDR2 ANQGSEA. Trimming took 7 bases from V and 9 from J, leaving 15 bases between them. The CDR3 loop is CSARTEPRYTF. CDR3 sequence (DNA): TGCAGCGCAAGGACAGAGCCGCGCTACACCTTC.

This rearrangement joins TRBV7-3 to TRBJ2-1; TRBD1 or TRBD2 may be the D gene (6 bases each). Germline V gene lookup returns CDR1 SGHTA and CDR2 FQGTGA. Trimming shortened V by 1 base and J by 5 bases, and 18 bases separated the two germline ends. The CDR3 loop spans 17 amino acids. The CDR3 sequence is CASSLRAGRGQNNEQFF. Written as DNA, the CDR3 is TGTGCCAGCAGCTTAAGGGCGGGAAGAGGACAGAACAATGAGCAGTTCTTC. The variable domain in full, completed from reference TRBV7-3 and TRBJ2-1, reads GAGVSQTPSNKVTEKGKYVELRCDPISGHTALYWYRQSLGQGPEFLIYFQGTGAADDSGLPNDRFFAVRPEGSVSTLKIQRTERGDSAVYLCASSLRAGRGQNNEQFFGPGTRLTVL.

In its sample, this clonotype was seen many times. The chain recombines TRBV6-5 with TRBJ1-4; D gene unclear. The CDR3 covers 15 residues. The V end lost 0 bases, the J end lost 10 bases, and 15 bases lay between the germline ends. Germline loops: CDR1 MNHEY, CDR2 SVGAGI. CDR3 in DNA: TGTGCCAGCAGTTACTCGATCCTAGCAGAAGGAAAACTGTTTTTT. Translation: CASSYSILAEGKLFF.

CDR3 DNA sequence: TGTGCCAGCGGAATAGGGTCAGCGATCTCTGGGGCCAACGTCCTGACTTTC. Its protein is CASGIGSAISGANVLTF. The V and J genes are TRBV7-3 and TRBJ2-6; D gene uncertain. The V gene lost 8 bases and the J gene lost 0 bases, with 17 bases spanning the gap. Germline CDR1 reads SGHTA; CDR2 reads FQGTGA. The CDR3 is 17 residues long.

This clonotype was detected many times. V usage is TRBV20-1 and J usage is TRBJ2-3, with 9 bases aligning to TRBD2. The germline V gene encodes CDR1 DFQATT and CDR2 SNEGSKA (reference sequence). The CDR3 spans 20 residues. V shed 0 bases and J 6 bases; nucleotides not matched to a gene: 22. CDR3 coding DNA: TGCAGTGCTAGAGATGAATCCGGCGCGGGGGGGCCCCTTGTCGAGGATACGCAGTATTTT. Translation gives CSARDESGAGGPLVEDTQYF.

The chain recombines TRBV2 with TRBJ1-6; no firm D call. The V and J ends lost 5 bases and 15 bases respectively, with 20 bases between them. The length of the CDR3 is 14 residues. Germline V CDR1 and CDR2: SNHLY, FYNNEI. The CDR3 nucleotides read TGTGCCAGCAGTAACTCCGGGCCAAATCCACTCCTCCACTTT. This codes for CASSNSGPNPLLHF.

This clonotype was counted many times. The chain carries TRBV2 and TRBJ2-7; D is possibly TRBD2 (5 bases). The CDR3 runs 14 residues. Between the trimmed V and J ends, which lost 5 bases and 4 bases, there was a span of 15 bases. CDR1 and CDR2 (germline): SNHLY, FYNNEI. For the CDR3, the DNA is TGTGCCAGCAGTCCCGGGCGGGCCTCATACGAGCAGTACTTC. Translation: CASSPGRASYEQYF.

There are many counts of this clonotype. The chain employs TRBV5-1 and TRBJ2-7; 8 bases match TRBD2. CDR1 and CDR2 (germline): SGHRS, YFSETQ. The CDR3 covers 14 residues. The junction had 8 bases not matched to a gene; V was cut back by 4 bases and J by 5 bases. The chain's CDR3 is CASSHTSGNHEQYF. The CDR3 bases are TGCGCCAGCAGCCACACTAGCGGCAACCACGAGCAGTACTTC.

This clonotype was counted ten times or more. V and J are TRBV9 and TRBJ2-7; D remains unclear. The CDR3 runs to 13 residues. The V end lost 0 bases, the J end lost 0 bases, and 4 bases lay between the germline ends. The germline V gene encodes CDR1 SGDLS and CDR2 YYNGEE. For the CDR3, the DNA is TGTGCCAGCAGCGTAGATCTCTCCTACGAGCAGTACTTC. Translation gives CASSVDLSYEQYF.

The V call is TRBV7-2, the J call TRBJ2-6, with unresolved D. The length of the CDR3 is 14 residues. Between the trimmed V and J ends, which lost 1 base and 5 bases, there was a span of 6 bases. The V gene's germline CDR1 is SGHTA and CDR2 FQGNSA. In nucleotides, the CDR3 is TGTGCCAGCAGCTTAGAAGGCAGGGCCAACGTCCTGACTTTC. This gives the protein CASSLEGRANVLTF.

This clonotype was counted many times. The genes are TRBV7-9 and TRBJ2-1; 7 bases match TRBD2. This CDR3 contains 14 residues. Germline-derived CDR1 and CDR2 are SEHNR and FQNEAQ (reference sequence). V dropped 2 bases and J dropped 7; count of bases not matched to a gene: 5. The CDR3 region is CASSLTREWNEQFF. In nucleotides, the CDR3 is TGTGCCAGCAGCTTAACGCGGGAGTGGAATGAGCAGTTCTTC. The variable domain in full, completed from reference TRBV7-9 and TRBJ2-1, reads DTGVSQNPRHKITKRGQNVTFRCDPISEHNRLYWYRQTLGQGPEFLTYFQNEAQLEKSRLLSDRFSAERPKGSFSTLEIQRTEQGDSAMYLCASSLTREWNEQFFGPGTRLTVL.

This clonotype was found many times. The chain carries TRBV20-1 and TRBJ2-7; no reliable D call. Trimming took 0 bases from V and 0 from J, leaving 15 bases between them. This CDR3 contains 16 residues. The germline gives CDR1 DFQATT, CDR2 SNEGSKA (reference sequence). This chain's CDR3 is CSARDLQKASSYEQYF. The CDR3 DNA reads TGCAGTGCTAGAGATCTCCAGAAGGCGAGCTCCTACGAGCAGTACTTC.

This clonotype was detected ten times or more. The chain couples TRBV5-1 to TRBJ2-1; 9 nucleotides match TRBD1. The CDR3 runs to 15 residues. Germline V gene lookup returns CDR1 SGHRS and CDR2 YFSETQ. The V gene end was trimmed by 4 bases and the J gene end by 8 bases; junction bases not matched to a gene: 10. The CDR3 is CASSEGTGRVDEQFF. CDR3 coding DNA: TGCGCCAGCAGCGAGGGGACAGGGAGAGTGGATGAGCAGTTCTTC.

This clonotype was observed many times. The rearrangement uses TRBV5-6 and TRBJ2-1; D is perhaps TRBD2 (6 bases). V lost 6 bases and J lost 0, with 10 bases in between. Germline V gives CDR1 SGHDT, CDR2 YYEEEE. This CDR3 contains 14 residues. The CDR3, as DNA: TGTGCCAGCACCGCGGGGATCTCCTACAATGAGCAGTTCTTC. Translated: CASTAGISYNEQFF.

At least ten counts were recorded for this clonotype. V is TRBV20-1 and J is TRBJ2-7; perhaps TRBD1 as D (5 bases). Germline V lookup: CDR1 DFQATT, CDR2 SNEGSKA (reference sequence). This CDR3 has 13 amino acids. Deletions cut 1 base from V and 3 bases from J, with 10 bases between. The DNA of the CDR3 is TGCAGTGCTAGAGTAGGGGCCAGCTACGAGCAGTACTTC. Its translation is CSARVGASYEQYF.

This clonotype was seen only once. One end of the junction is discordant with germline, which a read error may explain. The chain links TRBV7-3 to TRBJ1-2, with 12 bases aligning to TRBD1. CDR3 size: 15 residues. Germline-derived CDR1 and CDR2 are SGHTA and FQGTGA. The CDR3, as DNA: TGTGCCAGCAGCTTGGGGGGACAGGGGGCGTCTGGCTACCCCTTC. Translating it yields CASSLGGQGASGYPF.